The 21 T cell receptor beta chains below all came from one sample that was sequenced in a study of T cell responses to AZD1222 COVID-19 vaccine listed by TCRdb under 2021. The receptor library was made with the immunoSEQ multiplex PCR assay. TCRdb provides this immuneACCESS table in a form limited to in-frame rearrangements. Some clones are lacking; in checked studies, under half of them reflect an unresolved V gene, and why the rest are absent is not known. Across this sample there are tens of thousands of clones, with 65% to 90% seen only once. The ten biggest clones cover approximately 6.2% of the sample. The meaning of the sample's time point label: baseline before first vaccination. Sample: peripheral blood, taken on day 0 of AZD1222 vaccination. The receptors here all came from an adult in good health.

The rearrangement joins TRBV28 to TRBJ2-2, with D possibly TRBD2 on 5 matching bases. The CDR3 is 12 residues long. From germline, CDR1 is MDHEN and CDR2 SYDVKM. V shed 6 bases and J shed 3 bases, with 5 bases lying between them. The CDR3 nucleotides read TGTGCCAGCAGGGACTACACCGGGGAGCTGTTTTTT. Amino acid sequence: CASRDYTGELFF.

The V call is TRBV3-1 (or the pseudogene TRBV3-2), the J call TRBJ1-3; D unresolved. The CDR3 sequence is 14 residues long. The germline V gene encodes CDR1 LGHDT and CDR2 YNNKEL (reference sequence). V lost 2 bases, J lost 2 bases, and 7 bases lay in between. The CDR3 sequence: CASSQRSAGNTIYF. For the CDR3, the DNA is TGTGCCAGCAGCCAACGGAGTGCTGGAAACACCATATATTTT.

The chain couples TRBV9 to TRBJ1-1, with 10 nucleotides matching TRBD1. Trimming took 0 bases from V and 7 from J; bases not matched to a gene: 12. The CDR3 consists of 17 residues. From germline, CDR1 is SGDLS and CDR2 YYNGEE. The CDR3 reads CASSVGQGASLVNEAFF. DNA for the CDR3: TGTGCCAGCAGCGTAGGACAGGGGGCCAGTTTGGTGAATGAAGCTTTCTTT. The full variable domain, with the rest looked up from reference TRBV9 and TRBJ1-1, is DSGVTQTPKHLITATGQRVTLRCSPRSGDLSVYWYQQSLDQGLQFLIQYYNGEERAKGNILERFSAQQFPDLHSELNLSSLELGDSALYFCASSVGQGASLVNEAFFGQGTRLTVV.

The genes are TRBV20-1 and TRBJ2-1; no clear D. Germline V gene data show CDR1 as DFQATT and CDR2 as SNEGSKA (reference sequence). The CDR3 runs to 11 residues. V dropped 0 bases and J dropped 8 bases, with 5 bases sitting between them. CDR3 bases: TGCAGTGCTAGAGATAAGTATGAGCAGTTCTTC. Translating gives CSARDKYEQFF.

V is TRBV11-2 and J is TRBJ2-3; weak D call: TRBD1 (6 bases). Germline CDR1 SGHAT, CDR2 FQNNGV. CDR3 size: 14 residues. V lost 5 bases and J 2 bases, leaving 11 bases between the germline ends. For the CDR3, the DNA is TGTGCCAGCAGCCTCGGACAGCTCACAGATACGCAGTATTTT. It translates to CASSLGQLTDTQYF. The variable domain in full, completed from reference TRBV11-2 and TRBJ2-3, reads EAGVAQSPRYKIIEKRQSVAFWCNPISGHATLYWYQQILGQGPKLLIQFQNNGVVDDSQLPKDRFSAERLKGVDSTLKIQPAKLEDSAVYLCASSLGQLTDTQYFGPGTRLTVL.

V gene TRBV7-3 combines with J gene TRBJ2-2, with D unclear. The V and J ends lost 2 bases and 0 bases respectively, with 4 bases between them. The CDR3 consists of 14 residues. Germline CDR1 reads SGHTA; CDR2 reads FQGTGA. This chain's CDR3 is CASSLYSNTGELFF. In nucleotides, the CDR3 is TGTGCCAGCAGCTTATACTCGAACACCGGGGAGCTGTTTTTT.

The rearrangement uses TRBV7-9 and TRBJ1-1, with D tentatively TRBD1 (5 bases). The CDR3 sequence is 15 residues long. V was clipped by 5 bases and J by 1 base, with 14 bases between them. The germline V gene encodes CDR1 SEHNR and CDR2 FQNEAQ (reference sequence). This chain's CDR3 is CASSPRPGRNTEAFF. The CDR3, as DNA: TGTGCCAGCAGCCCACGACCGGGACGGAACACTGAAGCTTTCTTT.

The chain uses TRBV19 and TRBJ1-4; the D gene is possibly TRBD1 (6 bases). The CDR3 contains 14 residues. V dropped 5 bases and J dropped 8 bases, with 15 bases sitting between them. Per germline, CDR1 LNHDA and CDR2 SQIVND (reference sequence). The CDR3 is CASSPRTGYEKLFF. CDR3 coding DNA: TGTGCCAGTAGTCCTCGCACAGGGTACGAAAAACTGTTTTTT.

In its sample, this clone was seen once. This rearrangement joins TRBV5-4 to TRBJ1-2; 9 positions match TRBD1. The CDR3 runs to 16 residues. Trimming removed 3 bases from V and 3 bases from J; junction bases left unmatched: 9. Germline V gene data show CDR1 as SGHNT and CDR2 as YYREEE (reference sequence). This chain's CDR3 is CASSYYGTGLHYGYTF. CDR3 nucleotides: TGTGCCAGCAGCTACTACGGGACAGGGCTTCACTATGGCTACACCTTC.

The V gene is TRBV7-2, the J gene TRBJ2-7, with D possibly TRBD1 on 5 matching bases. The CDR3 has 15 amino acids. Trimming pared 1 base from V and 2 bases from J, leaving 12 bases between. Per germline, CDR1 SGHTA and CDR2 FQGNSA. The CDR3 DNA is TGTGCCAGCAGCTTAGGAAGGGGTATCGCCTACGAGCAGTACTTC. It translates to CASSLGRGIAYEQYF.

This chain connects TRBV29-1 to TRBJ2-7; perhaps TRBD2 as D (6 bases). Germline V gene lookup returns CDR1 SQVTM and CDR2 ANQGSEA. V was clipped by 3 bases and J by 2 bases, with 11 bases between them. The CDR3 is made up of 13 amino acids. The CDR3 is CSVDAGFPYEQYF. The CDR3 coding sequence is TGCAGCGTTGATGCGGGGTTCCCCTACGAGCAGTACTTC.

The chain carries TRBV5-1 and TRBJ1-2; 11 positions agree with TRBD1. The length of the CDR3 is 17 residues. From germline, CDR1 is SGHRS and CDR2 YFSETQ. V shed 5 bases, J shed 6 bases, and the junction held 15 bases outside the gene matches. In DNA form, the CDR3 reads TGCGCCAGCAGGCCAACCGGGACAGGGGGACAGGCAGATGGCTACACCTTC. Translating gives CASRPTGTGGQADGYTF.

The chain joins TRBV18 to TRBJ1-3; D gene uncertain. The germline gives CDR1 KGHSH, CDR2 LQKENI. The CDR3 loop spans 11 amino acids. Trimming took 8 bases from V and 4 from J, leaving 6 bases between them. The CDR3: CASATGNTIYF. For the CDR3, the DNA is TGTGCCAGCGCAACGGGAAACACCATATATTTT.

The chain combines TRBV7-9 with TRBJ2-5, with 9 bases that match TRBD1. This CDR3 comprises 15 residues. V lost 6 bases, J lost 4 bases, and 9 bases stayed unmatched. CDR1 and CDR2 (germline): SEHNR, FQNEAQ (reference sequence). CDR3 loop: CASRSPGQGIETQYF. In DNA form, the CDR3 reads TGTGCCAGCAGATCGCCCGGACAGGGGATAGAGACCCAGTACTTC.

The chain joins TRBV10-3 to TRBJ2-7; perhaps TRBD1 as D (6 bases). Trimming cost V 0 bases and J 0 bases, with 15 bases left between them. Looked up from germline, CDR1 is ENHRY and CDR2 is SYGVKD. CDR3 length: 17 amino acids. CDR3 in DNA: TGTGCCATCAGTGAGTCGATGGGGGCAGGGCTCTCCTACGAGCAGTACTTC. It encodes CAISESMGAGLSYEQYF.

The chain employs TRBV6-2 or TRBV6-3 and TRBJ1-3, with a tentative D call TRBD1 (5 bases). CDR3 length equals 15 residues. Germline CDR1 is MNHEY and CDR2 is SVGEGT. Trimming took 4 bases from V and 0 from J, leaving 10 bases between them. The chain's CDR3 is CASSSLRDSGNTIYF. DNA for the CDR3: TGTGCCAGCAGTTCACTCAGGGACTCTGGAAACACCATATATTTT.

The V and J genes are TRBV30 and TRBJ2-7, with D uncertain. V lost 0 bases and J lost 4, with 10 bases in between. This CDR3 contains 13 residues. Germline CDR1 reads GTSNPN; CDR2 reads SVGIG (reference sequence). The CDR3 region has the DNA TGTGCCTGGAGTGTAGACCAGTTGTACGAGCAGTACTTC. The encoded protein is CAWSVDQLYEQYF.

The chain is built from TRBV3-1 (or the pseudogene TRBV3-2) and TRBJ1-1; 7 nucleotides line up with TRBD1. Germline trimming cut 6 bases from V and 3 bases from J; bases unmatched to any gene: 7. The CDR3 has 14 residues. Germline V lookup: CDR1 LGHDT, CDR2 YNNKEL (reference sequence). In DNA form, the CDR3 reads TGTGCCAGCAGAGGACAGGTCGGGTACACTGAAGCTTTCTTT. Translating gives CASRGQVGYTEAFF.

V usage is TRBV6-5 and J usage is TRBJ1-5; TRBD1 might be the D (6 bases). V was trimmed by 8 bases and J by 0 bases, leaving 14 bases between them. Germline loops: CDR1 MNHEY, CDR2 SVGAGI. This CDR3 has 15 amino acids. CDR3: CASSQGFYSNQPQHF. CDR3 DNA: TGTGCCAGCTCACAGGGCTTCTATAGCAATCAGCCCCAGCATTTT.

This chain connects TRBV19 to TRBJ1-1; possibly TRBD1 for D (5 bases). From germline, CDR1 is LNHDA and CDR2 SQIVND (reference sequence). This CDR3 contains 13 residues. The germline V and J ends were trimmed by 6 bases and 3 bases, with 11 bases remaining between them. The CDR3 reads CASSPGGYTEAFF. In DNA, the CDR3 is TGTGCCAGTAGCCCCGGGGGGTACACTGAAGCTTTCTTT.

CDR3 residues: CASKMVGIMNTEAFF. CDR3 in DNA: TGTGCCAGCAAAATGGTCGGAATTATGAACACTGAAGCTTTCTTT. The chain joins TRBV16 to TRBJ1-1; D is uncertain. The CDR3 has 15 residues. V lost 7 bases to trimming and J lost 0 bases, with 15 bases between them. The germline gives CDR1 KGHSY, CDR2 FQNENV.